A single sample is the source of the 32 T cell receptor beta chains below, sequenced in a study of CD8 T cells in ankylosing spondylitis. Findings and caveats of the study: Among TCR beta sequences, a motif of several highly homologous variants appeared characteristic of ankylosing spondylitis blood.

Which antigens these TCRs recognize remains unknown. From the 5' RACE reads, TCRdb called clonotypes with MiXCR, one entry per CDR3 protein. The sample records roughly 440,000 distinct CDR3 sequences, 17% being singletons. Material: blood, either unsorted or a sorted T cell fraction (not recorded which). All receptors come from a male donor with ankylosing spondylitis.

This clonotype was recorded a few times. The V gene is TRBV7-2, the J gene TRBJ1-2; D uncertain. The CDR3 sequence is 15 residues long. Germline CDR1 is SGHTA and CDR2 is FQGNSA. Trimming removed 1 base from V and 0 bases from J, with 9 bases in between. CDR3 DNA sequence: TGTGCCAGCAGCTTAGGGCCAGAGGCTAACTATGGCTACACCTTC. It is translated as CASSLGPEANYGYTF.

Worth noting for this clonotype: The junction shows a germline mismatch at one end, possibly a read error. Written as DNA, the CDR3 is TGTGCCAGCAAGCGTGGACTCTCGGACCAGGAGACCCAGTACTTC. It codes for CASKRGLSDQETQYF. V and J are TRBV2 and TRBJ2-5; D perhaps matches TRBD2 (5 bases). The CDR3 has 15 residues. Germline V lookup: CDR1 SNHLY, CDR2 FYNNEI. Full variable domain (remainder filled in from reference TRBV2 and TRBJ2-5): EPEVTQTPSHQVTQMGQEVILRCVPISNHLYFYWYRQILGQKVEFLVSFYNNEISEKSEIFDDQFSVERPDGSNFTLKIRSTKLEDSAMYFCASKRGLSDQETQYFGPGTRLLVL.

In this sample, this clonotype turned up a few times. The chain couples TRBV28 to TRBJ1-5, with 7 bases matching TRBD1. The CDR3 loop spans 15 amino acids. Germline CDR1 MDHEN, CDR2 SYDVKM. The ends lost 6 bases at V and 3 bases at J; junction bases unmatched: 8. In DNA form, the CDR3 reads TGTGCCAGCAGCCCTCAAACAGGGGTCAATCAGCCCCAGCATTTT. Protein product: CASSPQTGVNQPQHF.

The gene calls are TRBV7-8 and TRBJ2-1; D uncertain. V was clipped by 3 bases and J by 5 bases, with 11 bases between them. The CDR3 spans 14 residues. Germline V gives CDR1 SGHVS, CDR2 FQNEAQ. The CDR3 DNA sequence: TGTGCCAGCAGCTTCGGTCCGCCAAACAATGAGCAGTTCTTC. Translation: CASSFGPPNNEQFF.

This clonotype has just a few counts. The chain uses TRBV18 and TRBJ2-5; tentative D call: TRBD1 (5 bases). The CDR3 spans 13 residues. Trimming left V 3 bases short and J 1 base short, with 6 bases between. Looked up from germline, CDR1 is KGHSH and CDR2 is LQKENI. The CDR3 reads CASSPTAQETQYF. For the CDR3, the DNA is TGTGCCAGCTCACCGACAGCCCAAGAGACCCAGTACTTC.

The table lists this clonotype with many counts. This chain joins TRBV3-1 and TRBJ2-7, with 7 bases identical to TRBD1. CDR3 length: 17 residues. Germline lookup yields CDR1 LGHDT and CDR2 YNNKEL (reference sequence). With 3 bases clipped from V and 4 bases from J, the junction kept 15 bases outside the gene matches. CDR3 DNA sequence: TGTGCCAGCAGCCATCACCCGACAGGGTTCCTTACTTACGAGCAGTACTTC. As protein: CASSHHPTGFLTYEQYF.

A note on this clonotype: This clone may be a read error of a much larger clone one base away. V gene TRBV20-1 combines with J gene TRBJ2-1; 10 nucleotides match TRBD2. CDR1 is DFQATT, CDR2 SNEGSKA, per germline (reference sequence). V gave up 4 bases and J gave up 2 bases; unmatched junction bases: 5. CDR3 length: 15 amino acids. The CDR3 loop is CSATSGTSAYNEQFF. The CDR3 coding sequence is TGCAGTGCTACGTCCGGGACTAGCGCCTACAATGAGCAGTTCTTC.

This clonotype was observed a handful of times. V gene TRBV12-3 or TRBV12-4 combines with J gene TRBJ1-1; D is possibly TRBD1 (6 bases). V was pared by 4 bases and J by 4 bases, with 13 bases between. This CDR3 is 14 amino acids long. DNA of the CDR3: TGTGCCAGCAGTTCCAGGGAGGGGGGCACTGAAGCTTTCTTT. This sequence encodes CASSSREGGTEAFF.

The chain is built from TRBV20-1 and TRBJ2-7; D gene ambiguous. Trimming stripped 2 bases from V and 5 bases from J, with 19 bases between. The CDR3 has 15 residues. Germline loops: CDR1 DFQATT, CDR2 SNEGSKA (reference sequence). The CDR3 DNA follows: TGCAGTGCTAGATCCTCCCCCAGTTTGGTGGACGAGCAGTACTTC. This codes for CSARSSPSLVDEQYF.

Note on this clonotype: At one of its ends the junction is not consistent with the germline gene, which may arise from a read error. The chain carries TRBV5-1 and TRBJ2-2; 7 positions match TRBD1. The CDR3 has 15 residues. From germline, CDR1 is SGHRS and CDR2 YFSETQ. The CDR3 sequence is CASSRGTANTGDLFF. The CDR3 nucleotides read TGCGCCAGCAGCCGAGGGACAGCGAACACCGGGGATCTGTTTTTT.

The chain recombines TRBV12-3 or TRBV12-4 with TRBJ2-7; D not certain. The CDR3 is 12 amino acids. V gave up 6 bases and J gave up 6 bases, with 12 bases separating them. CDR3 nucleotide sequence: TGTGCCAGCAGCTACTACTGTGGCGAGCAGTACTTC. Protein: CASSYYCGEQYF.

The chain has TRBV4-2 and TRBJ2-1; D call uncertain. Germline V lookup: CDR1 LGHNA, CDR2 YNFKEQ. V was cut by 2 bases and J by 7 bases, with 6 bases left in between. The CDR3 runs 12 residues. CDR3: CASSQKANEQFF. CDR3 DNA sequence: TGTGCCAGCAGCCAAAAGGCTAATGAGCAGTTCTTC.

The chain combines TRBV12-3 or TRBV12-4 with TRBJ1-3, with 9 bases fitting TRBD1. Unmatched junction bases numbered 6, after V lost 5 bases and J lost 4 bases. The CDR3 is 15 amino acids. The CDR3 here is CASSKQGAKGNTIYF. The CDR3 nucleotides are TGTGCCAGCAGTAAACAGGGGGCGAAAGGAAACACCATATATTTT.

This clonotype has more than one count but fewer than ten. The genes are TRBV4-2 and TRBJ2-5; the match to TRBD2 covers 9 bases. The CDR3 runs to 16 residues. Germline V gives CDR1 LGHNA, CDR2 YNFKEQ. V trimming: 1 base; J trimming: 4 bases; junction bases outside the gene matches: 7. The DNA of the CDR3 is TGTGCCAGCAGCCAAGGGGGAGAACTAGCGGGAGAGACCCAGTACTTC. It yields the protein CASSQGGELAGETQYF.

V is TRBV7-8 and J is TRBJ1-1; D is perhaps TRBD1 (6 bases). The germline CDR1 and CDR2 sequences are SGHVS and FQNEAQ. V was clipped by 0 bases and J by 6 bases, with 8 bases between them. The CDR3 covers 13 residues. CDR3 sequence (DNA): TGTGCCAGCAGCTTAGCAAAGGGGGCTGAAGCTTTCTTT. Encoded protein: CASSLAKGAEAFF.

This clonotype was detected many times. The chain has TRBV9 and TRBJ2-5, with D possibly being TRBD2 (6 bases). The CDR3 contains 14 residues. V lost 0 bases and J 4 bases, leaving 10 bases between the germline ends. The V gene's germline CDR1 is SGDLS and CDR2 YYNGEE. The CDR3 DNA reads as TGTGCCAGCAGCGTAGGCGGGGCCAGAGAGACCCAGTACTTC. Translating it yields CASSVGGARETQYF.

This chain connects TRBV27 to TRBJ1-4; D may be TRBD1 (5 bases). V was pared by 5 bases and J by 6 bases, with 16 bases between. Germline V CDR1 and CDR2: MNHEY, SMNVEV (reference sequence). This CDR3 comprises 15 residues. CDR3 nucleotide sequence: TGTGCCAGCAGTCCCAGACAGAACACACATGAAAAACTGTTTTTT. It encodes CASSPRQNTHEKLFF.

In its sample, this clonotype was seen a few times. This chain uses TRBV12-3 or TRBV12-4 with TRBJ1-6; D is undetermined. V was trimmed by 5 bases and J by 1 base, leaving 12 bases between them. The CDR3 loop spans 16 amino acids. The CDR3, as DNA: TGTGCCAGCAGTCCCTGGGGTTGGTCCTATAATTCACCCCTCCACTTT. Protein: CASSPWGWSYNSPLHF.

The chain is built from TRBV5-1 and TRBJ2-2; D is tentatively TRBD1 or TRBD2 (5 bases each). With 2 bases removed from V and 5 bases from J, the gap between germline ends came to 13 bases. Germline V lookup: CDR1 SGHRS, CDR2 YFSETQ. The CDR3 spans 15 residues. The CDR3 here is CASSLGDRLTGELFF. CDR3 nucleotide sequence: TGCGCCAGCAGCTTAGGGGACCGATTGACCGGGGAGCTGTTTTTT.

V gene TRBV24-1 combines with J gene TRBJ2-5, with D tentatively TRBD1 or TRBD2 (7 bases each). V dropped 4 bases and J dropped 1 base, with 15 bases sitting between them. The germline CDR1 and CDR2 sequences are KGHDR and SFDVKD. The CDR3 runs to 16 residues. The CDR3: CATSDQGGRGQETQYF. The CDR3 DNA follows: TGTGCCACCAGTGACCAGGGGGGGAGAGGCCAAGAGACCCAGTACTTC.

V gene TRBV29-1 combines with J gene TRBJ1-1, with D possibly TRBD1 on 6 matching bases. The CDR3 consists of 14 residues. V was shortened by 6 bases and J by 1 base, with 15 bases between the two germline ends. CDR1 is SQVTM, CDR2 ANQGSEA, per germline. The DNA of the CDR3 is TGCAGCGTCGCTCCCGGCAGGGGGAACACTGAAGCTTTCTTT. The encoded protein is CSVAPGRGNTEAFF.

This clonotype was seen more than once but under ten times. The rearrangement links TRBV9 to TRBJ2-3; 14 bases fit TRBD2. J was trimmed by 3 bases and V by 4 bases; bases with no gene match: 4. This CDR3 has 16 residues. CDR1 and CDR2 (germline): SGDLS, YYNGEE. CDR3 amino acids: CASSTGLAGVTDTQYF. DNA of the CDR3: TGTGCCAGCAGCACGGGACTAGCGGGAGTAACAGATACGCAGTATTTT.

There are a few counts of this clonotype. J is TRBJ1-2 and V is TRBV2, with D tentatively TRBD1 (5 bases). V shed 3 bases and J shed 2 bases, with 13 bases lying between them. The CDR3 totals 15 residues. Germline V CDR1 and CDR2: SNHLY, FYNNEI. The DNA of the CDR3 is TGTGCCAGCAGTGAGCGAGGGGACCTCAACTATGGCTACACCTTC. Residues: CASSERGDLNYGYTF.

CDR3: CASSLRLAAFSYNEQFF. The CDR3 nucleotides are TGTGCCAGCAGCCTGCGGCTAGCGGCCTTCTCCTACAATGAGCAGTTCTTC. The chain employs TRBV14 and TRBJ2-1; the match to TRBD2 covers 7 bases. CDR1 and CDR2 (germline): SGHDN, FVKESK. V gave up 4 bases and J gave up 0 bases; unmatched junction bases: 9. This CDR3 has 17 residues.

The V call is TRBV11-2, the J call TRBJ1-3, with no clear D. V was shortened by 0 bases and J by 3 bases, with 6 bases between the two germline ends. The V gene's germline CDR1 is SGHAT and CDR2 FQNNGV. This CDR3 has 14 amino acids. CDR3 sequence (DNA): TGTGCCAGCAGCTTAGATCCAGTTGGAAACACCATATATTTT. Protein sequence: CASSLDPVGNTIYF.

This clonotype was observed a few times. V is TRBV20-1 and J is TRBJ2-1; 11 positions agree with TRBD2. Trimming at V came to 6 bases and at J to 6 bases, leaving 7 bases not matched to a gene. Germline assignment: CDR1 DFQATT and CDR2 SNEGSKA (reference sequence). This CDR3 region has 14 residues. The CDR3, as DNA: TGCAGTGCGGTAGCGGGAGGGAACTTCAATGAGCAGTTCTTC. Translation: CSAVAGGNFNEQFF.

This clonotype was counted many times. This chain joins TRBV7-2 and TRBJ2-2; D is perhaps TRBD1 or TRBD2 (5 bases each). Germline assignment: CDR1 SGHTA and CDR2 FQGNSA. Trimming removed 2 bases at V and 3 bases at J, with 13 bases between. The CDR3 contains 16 residues. CDR3 sequence (DNA): TGTGCCAGCAGCTTAATTTCGGGGACCTACACCGGGGAGCTGTTTTTT. It codes for CASSLISGTYTGELFF.

This clonotype has ten or more counts. V and J are TRBV11-2 and TRBJ1-1; D uncertain. Germline V CDR1 and CDR2: SGHAT, FQNNGV. V lost 5 bases and J 1 base, leaving 8 bases between the germline ends. This CDR3 has 13 amino acids. In nucleotides, the CDR3 is TGTGCCAGCAGCCTCCTAGGGAACACTGAAGCTTTCTTT. This encodes CASSLLGNTEAFF.

This clonotype was observed a handful of times. This chain links TRBV20-1 with TRBJ2-1, with D perhaps TRBD2 (5 bases). Germline CDR1 is DFQATT and CDR2 is SNEGSKA (reference sequence). The V and J ends lost 3 bases and 0 bases respectively, with 9 bases between them. The CDR3 runs to 14 residues. The CDR3 coding sequence is TGCAGTGCTAGTGGTCTAGCCTCCTACAATGAGCAGTTCTTC. Encoded protein: CSASGLASYNEQFF.

This clonotype was recorded a few times. The J gene is TRBJ2-5, the V gene TRBV24-1; TRBD2 matches 9 bases. This CDR3 is 15 amino acids long. The trim removed 3 bases at V and 4 bases at J, leaving 5 bases unmatched. CDR1 and CDR2 from the germline V gene are KGHDR and SFDVKD. The CDR3 region has the DNA TGTGCCACCAGTGATCCGCGGGGGGGCGGAGAGACCCAGTACTTC. Encoded protein: CATSDPRGGGETQYF.

This clonotype was counted a few times. This rearrangement joins TRBV11-1 to TRBJ2-1; D gene ambiguous. The CDR3 length is 15 residues. CDR1 and CDR2 from the germline V gene are SGHAT and FQDESV (reference sequence). Between the trimmed V and J ends, which lost 5 bases and 6 bases, there was a span of 17 bases. The CDR3 coding sequence is TGTGCCAGCAGCCTGGAGACTGGACCCCTCAATGAGCAGTTCTTC. Translating gives CASSLETGPLNEQFF.

This clonotype was recorded a few times. The chain carries TRBV24-1 and TRBJ1-2; 10 nucleotides match TRBD1. The germline gives CDR1 KGHDR, CDR2 SFDVKD. The CDR3 covers 13 residues. V shed 4 bases and J 7 bases; nucleotides not matched to a gene: 2. The CDR3 DNA sequence: TGTGCCACCAGTGAGGGACAGGGGTTTGGCTACACCTTC. Translation: CATSEGQGFGYTF.